This TCR beta chain comes out of a study of blood T cells in healthy people across ages. It was with a sample-barcoded 5' primer and a J-beta primer mix that a second PCR of roughly 6 to 12 cycles was run. TCRdb ran MiXCR on the 5' RACE reads and lists one entry per CDR3 protein. This sample has around 1.7 million distinct CDR3 sequences, with under 30% found just once. There are many counts of this clonotype. Germline V CDR1 and CDR2: SQVTM, ANQGSEA. CDR3 size: 16 residues. The ends lost 2 bases at V and 5 bases at J; junction bases unmatched: 13. The clonotype was recovered from a woman aged 30 to 39 in good health. The chain combines TRBV29-1 with TRBJ2-5, with 8 bases that match TRBD1. The sample consisted of blood. The CDR3 nucleotides are TGCAGCGTTGAACCCGGACAGGGCCTGAGGGGGGAGACCCAGTACTTC. Amino acids: CSVEPGQGLRGETQYF.